The rows below give T cell receptor beta chains drawn from one sample of a study of cytomegalovirus exposure and HLA in healthy donors. Repertoires were generated with immunoSEQ multiplex PCR, while TCRdb's copy carries only in-frame clones and drops some. The sample has around 120,000 clones, about 72% seen once; the top ten hold about 1.6%. The sequencing sample was made of PBMCs. The receptors originated from a man aged 30-40 years in good health and CMV-seropositive. Each CDR3 is given with its conserved first and last residue. D genes are given only for firm matches. Clone size is given for some rows only: seen once, a few or many times, or a class if the clone is expanded.

TRBD1 TRBJ1-5 . TRBV7-2 CASSLDRVYQPQHF TGTGCCAGCAGCTTGGACAGGGTTTATCAGCCCCAGCATTTT
. TRBJ1-4 . TRBV21-1 CASSAGTGEEKLFF TGTGCCAGCAGTGCCGGGACAGGGGAAGAAAAACTGTTTTTT
TRBD2 TRBJ2-1 . TRBV25-1 CASTGTSGRSYNEQFF TGTGCCAGTACTGGGACTAGCGGGAGGTCCTACAATGAGCAGTTCTTC
. TRBJ1-5 . TRBV18 CASSQLPGGNQPQHF TGTGCCAGCTCACAACTCCCGGGGGGCAATCAGCCCCAGCATTTT
. TRBJ1-5 . TRBV7-2 CATSTAHHQPQHF TGTGCCACTTCGACAGCCCACCATCAGCCCCAGCATTTT
TRBD1 TRBJ1-2 once TRBV6-5 CASSSQGANYGYTF TGTGCCAGCAGTTCACAGGGGGCGAACTATGGCTACACCTTC
. TRBJ2-7 few TRBV5-6 CASCMWRNSYEQYF TGTGCCAGCTGTATGTGGAGGAACTCCTACGAGCAGTACTTC
. TRBJ2-1 . TRBV6-4 CASSDSEVHEQFF TGTGCCAGCAGTGACTCCGAGGTCCATGAGCAGTTCTTC
TRBD2 TRBJ2-7 . TRBV6-5 CAAGTSSYEQYF TGTGCCGCGGGGACTAGCTCCTACGAGCAGTACTTC
TRBD1 TRBJ1-5 . TRBV5-8 CASSPWTGGFNQPQHF TGTGCCAGCAGCCCCTGGACAGGGGGCTTCAATCAGCCCCAGCATTTT
. TRBJ1-3 . TRBV11-3 CASSSDSKNTIYF TGTGCCAGCAGCTCTGACAGTAAAAACACCATATATTTT
. TRBJ2-1 few TRBV7-8 CASSWGVNNEQFF TGTGCCAGCAGCTGGGGGGTAAACAATGAGCAGTTCTTC
TRBD1 TRBJ2-2 . TRBV23-1 CASTSRDRGSKSTGELFF TGCGCCAGCACCTCGAGGGACAGGGGGTCCAAATCCACCGGGGAGCTGTTTTTT
. TRBJ2-3 . TRBV5-1 CASSVPGYPTDTQYF TGCGCCAGCAGCGTCCCAGGCTACCCCACAGATACGCAGTATTTT
TRBD1 TRBJ1-2 few TRBV6-5 CASSSTGTVPYGYTF TGTGCCAGCAGTTCAACCGGGACAGTCCCATATGGCTACACCTTC
TRBD1 TRBJ2-7 . TRBV5-1 CASSPSRGSYEQYF TGCGCCAGCAGCCCGAGCAGGGGGTCCTACGAGCAGTACTTC
TRBD1 TRBJ2-1 few TRBV29-1 CSVEKHTGTGAPNEQFF TGCAGCGTTGAGAAACATACCGGGACAGGGGCGCCTAATGAGCAGTTCTTC
. TRBJ2-1 . TRBV7-2 CASSSRQGSGKGSYNEQFF TGTGCCAGCAGCTCTCGTCAGGGGTCGGGAAAGGGGTCCTACAATGAGCAGTTCTTC
TRBD2 TRBJ2-1 . TRBV15 CATRLAGGPTQFF TGTGCCACCAGGCTAGCGGGAGGGCCGACGCAGTTCTTC
. TRBJ1-2 . TRBV10-1 CASNQRQANYGYTF TGCGCCAGCAATCAGCGACAGGCGAACTATGGCTACACCTTC
TRBD1 TRBJ2-3 . TRBV14 CASSPFSGDRGADTQYF TGTGCCAGCAGCCCGTTCTCCGGCGACAGGGGCGCAGATACGCAGTATTTT
. TRBJ1-3 . TRBV4-2 CASSIQGSGNTIYF TGTGCCAGCAGCATCCAGGGCTCTGGAAACACCATATATTTT
. TRBJ1-2 . TRBV12-5 CASGLVRTQGYGYTF TGTGCTAGTGGTTTGGTACGGACACAGGGTTATGGCTACACCTTC
. TRBJ2-1 . TRBV4-1 CASSQDPSVAYNEQFF TGCGCCAGCAGCCAAGATCCTAGCGTTGCCTACAATGAGCAGTTCTTC
. TRBJ1-1 . TRBV6-5 CASSGWQGPGTEAFF TGTGCCAGCAGTGGTTGGCAGGGTCCGGGCACTGAAGCTTTCTTT
TRBD1 TRBJ2-1 . TRBV28 CASSSGGYDNEQFF TGTGCCAGCAGTTCAGGGGGCTATGACAATGAGCAGTTCTTC
. TRBJ2-7 . TRBV28 CASRGGGVSYEQYF TGTGCCAGCAGAGGGGGCGGGGTCTCCTACGAGCAGTACTTC
. TRBJ2-2 . TRBV2 CASSALQGRTGELFF TGTGCCAGCAGTGCTTTACAGGGCCGCACCGGGGAGCTGTTTTTT
TRBD1 TRBJ1-2 few TRBV27 CASSPGGKYGYTF TGTGCCAGCAGCCCAGGGGGCAAGTATGGCTACACCTTC
TRBD1 TRBJ1-2 . TRBV5-6 CASSNLGQGLVGYTF TGTGCCAGCAGCAACCTAGGACAGGGCTTGGTTGGCTACACCTTC
. TRBJ2-3 . TRBV6-5 CASSYRPGLLDTQYF TGTGCCAGCAGTTACCGCCCGGGACTTCTAGATACGCAGTATTTT
TRBD2 TRBJ2-7 . TRBV7-2 CASSLAVAGGPFEQYF TGTGCCAGCAGTTTAGCAGTAGCGGGAGGGCCTTTCGAGCAGTACTTC
TRBD2 TRBJ2-1 . TRBV5-1 CASRSGSSYNEQFF TGCGCCAGCAGAAGCGGGAGCTCCTACAATGAGCAGTTCTTC
. TRBJ2-1 . TRBV28 CASSLLGTRQNNEQFF TGTGCCAGCAGTTTATTAGGGACACGCCAAAACAATGAGCAGTTCTTC
TRBD2 TRBJ2-1 . TRBV7-9 CSSSAPSGMAFF TGTTCCAGCAGCGCGCCTAGCGGGATGGCGTTCTTC